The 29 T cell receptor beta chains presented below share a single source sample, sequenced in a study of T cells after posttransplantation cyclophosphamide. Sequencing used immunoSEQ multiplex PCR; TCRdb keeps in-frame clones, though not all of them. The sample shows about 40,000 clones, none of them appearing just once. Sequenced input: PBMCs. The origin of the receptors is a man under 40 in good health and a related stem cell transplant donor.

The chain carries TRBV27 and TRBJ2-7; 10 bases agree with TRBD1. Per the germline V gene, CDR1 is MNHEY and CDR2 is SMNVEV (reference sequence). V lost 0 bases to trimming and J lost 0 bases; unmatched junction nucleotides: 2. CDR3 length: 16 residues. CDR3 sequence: CASSLSWTGGSYEQYF. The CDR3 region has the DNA TGTGCCAGCAGTTTATCGTGGACAGGGGGCTCCTACGAGCAGTACTTC.

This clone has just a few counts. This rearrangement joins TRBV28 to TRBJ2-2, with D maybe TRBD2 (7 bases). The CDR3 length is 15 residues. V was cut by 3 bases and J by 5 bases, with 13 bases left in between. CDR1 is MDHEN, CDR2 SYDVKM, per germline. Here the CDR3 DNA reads TGTGCCAGCAGTTTGTCGGGGGGCAGAACCGGGGAGCTGTTTTTT. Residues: CASSLSGGRTGELFF.

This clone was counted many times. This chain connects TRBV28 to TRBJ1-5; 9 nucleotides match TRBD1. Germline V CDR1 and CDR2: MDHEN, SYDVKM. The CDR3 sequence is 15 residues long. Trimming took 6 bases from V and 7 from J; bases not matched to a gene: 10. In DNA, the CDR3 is TGTGCCAGCAGCTGGCCGGGACAGGGATACCAGCCCCAGCATTTT. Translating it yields CASSWPGQGYQPQHF.

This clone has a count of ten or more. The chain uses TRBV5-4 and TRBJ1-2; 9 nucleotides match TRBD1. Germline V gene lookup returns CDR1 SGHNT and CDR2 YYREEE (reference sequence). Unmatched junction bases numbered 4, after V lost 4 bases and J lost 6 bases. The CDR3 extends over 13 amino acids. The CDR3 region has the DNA TGTGCCAGCAGCCCACAGGGGGCGCATGGCTACACCTTC. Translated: CASSPQGAHGYTF.

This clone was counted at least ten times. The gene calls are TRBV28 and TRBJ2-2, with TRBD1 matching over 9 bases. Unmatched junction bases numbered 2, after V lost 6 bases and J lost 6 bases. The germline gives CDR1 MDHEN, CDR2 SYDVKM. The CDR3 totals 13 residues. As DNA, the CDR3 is TGTGCCAGCAGACGACAGGGGGCCGGGGAGCTGTTTTTT. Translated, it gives CASRRQGAGELFF.

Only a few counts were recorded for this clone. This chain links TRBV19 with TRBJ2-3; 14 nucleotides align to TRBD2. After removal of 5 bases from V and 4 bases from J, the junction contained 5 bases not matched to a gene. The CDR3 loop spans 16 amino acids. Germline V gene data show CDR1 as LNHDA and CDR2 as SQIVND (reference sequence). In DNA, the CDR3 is TGTGCCAGTAGTGCCCGACTAGCGGGGGGGTCAGATACGCAGTATTTT. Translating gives CASSARLAGGSDTQYF.

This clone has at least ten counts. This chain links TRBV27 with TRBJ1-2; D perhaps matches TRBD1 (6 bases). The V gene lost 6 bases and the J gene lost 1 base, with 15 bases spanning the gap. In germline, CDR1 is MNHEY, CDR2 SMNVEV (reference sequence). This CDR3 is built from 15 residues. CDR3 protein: CASRPTGTLNYGYTF. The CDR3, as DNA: TGTGCCAGCAGACCCACAGGGACGCTTAACTATGGCTACACCTTC.

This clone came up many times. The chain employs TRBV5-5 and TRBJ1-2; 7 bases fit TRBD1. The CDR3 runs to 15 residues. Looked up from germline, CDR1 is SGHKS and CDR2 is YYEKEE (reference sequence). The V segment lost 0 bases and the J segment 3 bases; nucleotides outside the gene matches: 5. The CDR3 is CASSLAEGADYGYTF. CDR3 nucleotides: TGTGCCAGCAGCTTGGCCGAGGGGGCGGACTATGGCTACACCTTC.

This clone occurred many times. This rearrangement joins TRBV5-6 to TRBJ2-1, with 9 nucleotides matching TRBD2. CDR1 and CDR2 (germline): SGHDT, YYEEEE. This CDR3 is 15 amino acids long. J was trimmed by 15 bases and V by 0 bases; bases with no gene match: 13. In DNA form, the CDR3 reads TGTGCCAGCAGCTTGGTTTCAGCGGGGGGCCCGGGTGGGTTCTTC. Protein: CASSLVSAGGPGGFF.

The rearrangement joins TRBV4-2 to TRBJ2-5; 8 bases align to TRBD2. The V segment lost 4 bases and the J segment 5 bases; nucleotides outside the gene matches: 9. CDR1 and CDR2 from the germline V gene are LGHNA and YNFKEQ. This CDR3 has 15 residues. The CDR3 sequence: CASSPSPGGAETQYF. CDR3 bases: TGTGCCAGCAGCCCCTCCCCCGGGGGGGCCGAGACCCAGTACTTC.

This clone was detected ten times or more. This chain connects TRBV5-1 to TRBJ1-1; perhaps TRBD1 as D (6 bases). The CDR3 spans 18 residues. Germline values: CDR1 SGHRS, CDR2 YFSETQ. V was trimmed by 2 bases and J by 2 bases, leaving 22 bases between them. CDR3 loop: CASSLLGSAGAANTEAFF. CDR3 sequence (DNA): TGCGCCAGCAGCTTATTAGGAAGTGCAGGGGCGGCCAACACTGAAGCTTTCTTT.

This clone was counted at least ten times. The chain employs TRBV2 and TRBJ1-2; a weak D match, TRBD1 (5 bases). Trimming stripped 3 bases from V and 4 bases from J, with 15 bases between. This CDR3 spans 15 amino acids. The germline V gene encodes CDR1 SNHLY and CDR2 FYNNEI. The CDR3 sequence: CASSERDSGFYGYTF. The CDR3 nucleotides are TGTGCCAGCAGTGAGCGAGACAGCGGGTTCTATGGCTACACCTTC.

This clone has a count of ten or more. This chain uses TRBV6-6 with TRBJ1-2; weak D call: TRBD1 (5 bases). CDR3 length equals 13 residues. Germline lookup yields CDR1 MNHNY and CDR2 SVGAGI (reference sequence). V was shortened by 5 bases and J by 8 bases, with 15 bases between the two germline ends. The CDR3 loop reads CASSLQQDRGYTF. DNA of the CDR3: TGTGCCAGCAGTCTTCAACAGGACCGGGGCTACACCTTC.

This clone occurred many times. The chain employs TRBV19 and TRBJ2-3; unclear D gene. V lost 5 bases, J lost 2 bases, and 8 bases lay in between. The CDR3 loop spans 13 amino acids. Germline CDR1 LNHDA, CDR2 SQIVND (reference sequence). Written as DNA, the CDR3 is TGTGCCAGTAGTGTGGGCCACACAGATACGCAGTATTTT. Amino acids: CASSVGHTDTQYF.

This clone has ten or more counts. The CDR3 protein is CASSQDSGHFQETQYF. The DNA for the CDR3 is TGTGCCAGCAGCCAAGATTCAGGTCACTTCCAAGAGACCCAGTACTTC. This chain connects TRBV14 to TRBJ2-5; no firm D call. Germline V lookup: CDR1 SGHDN, CDR2 FVKESK. The CDR3 is 16 residues long. The V gene lost 0 bases and the J gene lost 1 base, with 12 bases spanning the gap.

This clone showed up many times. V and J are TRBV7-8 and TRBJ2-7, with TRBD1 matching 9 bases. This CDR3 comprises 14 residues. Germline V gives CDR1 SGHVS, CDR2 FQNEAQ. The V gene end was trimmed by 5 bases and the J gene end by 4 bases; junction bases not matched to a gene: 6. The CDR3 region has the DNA TGTGCCAGCAGCCTCGGACAGGGGAATTACGAGCAGTACTTC. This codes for CASSLGQGNYEQYF.

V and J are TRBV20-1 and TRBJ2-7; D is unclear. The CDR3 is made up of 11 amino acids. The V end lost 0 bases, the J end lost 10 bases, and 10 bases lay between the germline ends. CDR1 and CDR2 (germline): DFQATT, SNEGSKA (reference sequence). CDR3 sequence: CSARDLGSQYF. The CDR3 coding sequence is TGCAGTGCTAGAGATTTGGGCAGTCAGTACTTC.

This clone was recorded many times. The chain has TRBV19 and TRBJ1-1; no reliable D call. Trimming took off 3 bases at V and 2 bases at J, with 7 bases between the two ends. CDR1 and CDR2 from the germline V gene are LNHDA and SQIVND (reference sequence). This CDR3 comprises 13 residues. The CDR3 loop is CASSMRANTEAFF. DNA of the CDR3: TGTGCCAGTAGTATGAGAGCTAACACTGAAGCTTTCTTT.

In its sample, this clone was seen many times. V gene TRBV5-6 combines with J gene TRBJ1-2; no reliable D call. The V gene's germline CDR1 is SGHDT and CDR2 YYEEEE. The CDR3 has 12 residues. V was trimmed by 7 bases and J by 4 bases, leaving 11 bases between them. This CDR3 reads CASVRRGYGYTF. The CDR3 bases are TGTGCCAGCGTCCGGCGGGGCTATGGCTACACCTTC.

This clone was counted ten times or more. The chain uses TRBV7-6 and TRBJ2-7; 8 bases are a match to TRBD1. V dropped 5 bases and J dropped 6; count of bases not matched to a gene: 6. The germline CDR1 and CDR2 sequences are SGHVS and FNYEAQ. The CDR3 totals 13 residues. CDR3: CASSPGQGGEQYF. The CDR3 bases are TGTGCCAGCAGCCCAGGACAGGGAGGCGAGCAGTACTTC.

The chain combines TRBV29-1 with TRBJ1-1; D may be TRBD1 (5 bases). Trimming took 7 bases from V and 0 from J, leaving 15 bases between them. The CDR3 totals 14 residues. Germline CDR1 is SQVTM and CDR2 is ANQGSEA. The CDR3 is CSAPRQGMNTEAFF. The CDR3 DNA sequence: TGCAGCGCTCCGCGGCAGGGAATGAACACTGAAGCTTTCTTT.

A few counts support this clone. CDR3 protein: CASSETWAGGIDTQYF. The CDR3 nucleotides are TGTGCCAGCAGTGAAACTTGGGCGGGGGGAATAGATACGCAGTATTTT. The chain employs TRBV2 and TRBJ2-3; 8 nucleotides align to TRBD2. This CDR3 is 16 amino acids long. Germline values: CDR1 SNHLY, CDR2 FYNNEI. Germline trimming cut 2 bases from V and 5 bases from J; bases unmatched to any gene: 9.

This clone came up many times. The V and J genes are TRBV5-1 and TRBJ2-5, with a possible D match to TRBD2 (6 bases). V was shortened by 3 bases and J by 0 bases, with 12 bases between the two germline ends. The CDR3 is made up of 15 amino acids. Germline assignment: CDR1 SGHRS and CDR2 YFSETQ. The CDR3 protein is CASSSVLANQETQYF. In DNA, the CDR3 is TGCGCCAGCAGCTCCGTCCTAGCGAACCAAGAGACCCAGTACTTC.

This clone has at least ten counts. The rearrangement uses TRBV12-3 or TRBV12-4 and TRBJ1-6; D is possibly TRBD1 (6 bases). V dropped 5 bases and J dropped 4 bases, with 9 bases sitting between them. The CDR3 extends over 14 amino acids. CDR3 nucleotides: TGTGCCAGCAGTCTAGACAGGTATAATTCACCCCTCCACTTT. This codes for CASSLDRYNSPLHF.

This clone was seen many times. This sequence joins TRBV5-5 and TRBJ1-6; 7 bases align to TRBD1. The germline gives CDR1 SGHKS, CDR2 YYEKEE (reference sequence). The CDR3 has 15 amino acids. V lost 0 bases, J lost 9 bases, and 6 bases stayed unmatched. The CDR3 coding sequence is TGTGCCAGCAGCTTGGCGGTAGGGGACAGTTCACCCCTCCACTTT. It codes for CASSLAVGDSSPLHF.

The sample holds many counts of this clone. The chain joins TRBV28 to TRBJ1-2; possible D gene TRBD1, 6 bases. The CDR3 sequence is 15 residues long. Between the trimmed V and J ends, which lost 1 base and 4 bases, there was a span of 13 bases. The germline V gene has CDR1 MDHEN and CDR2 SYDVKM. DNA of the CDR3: TGTGCCAGCAGTTTATCTGGGGGCCTTGCCTATGGCTACACCTTC. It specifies CASSLSGGLAYGYTF.

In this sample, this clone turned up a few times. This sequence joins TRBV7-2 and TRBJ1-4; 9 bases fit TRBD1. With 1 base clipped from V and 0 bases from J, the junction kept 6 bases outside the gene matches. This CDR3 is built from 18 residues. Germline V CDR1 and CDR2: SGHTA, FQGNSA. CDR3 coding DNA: TGTGCCAGCAGCTTAGTTGGGACAGGGACTTCAACTAATGAAAAACTGTTTTTT. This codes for CASSLVGTGTSTNEKLFF.

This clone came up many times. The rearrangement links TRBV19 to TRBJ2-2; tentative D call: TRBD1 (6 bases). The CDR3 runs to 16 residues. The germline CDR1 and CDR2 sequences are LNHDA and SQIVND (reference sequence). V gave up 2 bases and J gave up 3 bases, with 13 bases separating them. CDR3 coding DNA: TGTGCCAGTAGTATAAAGGGACAAACCTACACCGGGGAGCTGTTTTTT. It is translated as CASSIKGQTYTGELFF.

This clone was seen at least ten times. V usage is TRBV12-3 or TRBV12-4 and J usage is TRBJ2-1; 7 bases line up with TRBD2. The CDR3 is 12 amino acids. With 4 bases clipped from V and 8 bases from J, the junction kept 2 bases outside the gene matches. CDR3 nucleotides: TGTGCCAGCAGTTGGACTAGGGATGAGCAGTTCTTC. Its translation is CASSWTRDEQFF.